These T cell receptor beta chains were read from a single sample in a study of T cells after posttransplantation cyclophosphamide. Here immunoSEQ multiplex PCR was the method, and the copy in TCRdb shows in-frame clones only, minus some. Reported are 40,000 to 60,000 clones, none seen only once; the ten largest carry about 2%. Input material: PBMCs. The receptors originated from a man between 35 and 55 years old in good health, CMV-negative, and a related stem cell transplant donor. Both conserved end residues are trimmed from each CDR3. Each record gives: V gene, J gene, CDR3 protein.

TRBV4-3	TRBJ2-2	ASSQSSLAGGTGELF
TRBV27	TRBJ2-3	ASNPTGGNADTQY
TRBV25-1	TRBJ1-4	ASSELARGATNEKLF
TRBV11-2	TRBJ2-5	ASSFGIAGGPQETQY
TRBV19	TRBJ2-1	ASSLERTSGFYNEQF
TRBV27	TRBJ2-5	ASSVHNQETQY
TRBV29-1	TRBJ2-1	SGLAGVSYNEQF
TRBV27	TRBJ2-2	ASSFGVTVGELF
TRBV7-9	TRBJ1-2	ASSGGQGYGGYT
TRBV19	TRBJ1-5	ASSIVGSRNQPQH
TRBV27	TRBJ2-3	ASSQQGTDTQY
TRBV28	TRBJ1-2	ASSFYRLRVVYT
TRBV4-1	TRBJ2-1	ASSHVTSGRRDNEQF
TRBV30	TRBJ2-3	AFPIGLAGGGTDTQY
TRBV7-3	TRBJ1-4	ASSPSGPNEKLF
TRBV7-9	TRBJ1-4	ASSEGTEGKLF
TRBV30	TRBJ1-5	AWSLGRSNQPQH
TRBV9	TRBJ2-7	ASSVGGSSYEQY
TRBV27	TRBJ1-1	ASSFGGPNTEAF
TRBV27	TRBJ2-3	ASSLWASRTDTQY
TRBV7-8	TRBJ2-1	ASSFRGSYRGGSYNEQF
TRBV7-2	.	ASSPLAGGSSYEQY
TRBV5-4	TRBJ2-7	ASSNRQGPHEQY
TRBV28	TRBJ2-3	ASRHSGRSTDTQY
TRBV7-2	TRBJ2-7	ASSSTDAGSFYEQY
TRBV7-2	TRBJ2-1	ASSARLAGVYNEQF
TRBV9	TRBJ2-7	ASSASRGGEQY
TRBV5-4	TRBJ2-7	ASSTSGGLSYEQY
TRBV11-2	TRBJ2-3	ASSLDRSTDTQY
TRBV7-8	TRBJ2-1	ASSPRGGSSYNEQF
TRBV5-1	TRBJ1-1	ASSLAGPEAF